The 26 T cell receptor beta chains below were found in one sample sequenced in a study of CD8 T cells in ankylosing spondylitis. Study-wide points: Within ankylosing spondylitis blood, a TCR beta motif made up of eight or nine highly homologous variants appeared to be characteristic.

TCRdb re-derived calls from the 5' RACE reads in MiXCR, one entry per CDR3 protein. The repertoire holds about 540,000 distinct CDR3 sequences, with 9.5% to 15% as singletons. These receptors have no known antigen. Sequencing was done on a sample of blood, either unsorted or a sorted T cell fraction (not recorded which). The receptors come from a male donor with ankylosing spondylitis.

This clonotype was seen a handful of times. The V call is TRBV29-1, the J call TRBJ2-6; D might be TRBD1 (6 bases). CDR3 length: 14 residues. The V end was cut by 4 bases, the J end by 0 bases, with 7 bases between. Germline V CDR1 and CDR2: SQVTM, ANQGSEA. The CDR3 is CSVVQGSGANVLTF. As DNA, the CDR3 is TGCAGCGTTGTACAGGGCTCTGGGGCCAACGTCCTGACTTTC.

This clonotype was seen at least ten times. The J gene is TRBJ2-3, the V gene TRBV29-1, with D maybe TRBD1 (6 bases). Germline V gene lookup returns CDR1 SQVTM and CDR2 ANQGSEA. The germline V and J ends were trimmed by 0 bases and 6 bases, with 13 bases remaining between them. This CDR3 region has 14 residues. Here the CDR3 reads CSVEDQGSGDTQYF. CDR3 nucleotide sequence: TGCAGCGTTGAAGATCAGGGGTCGGGCGATACGCAGTATTTT.

V and J are TRBV20-1 and TRBJ2-5, with 10 positions matching TRBD2. Germline CDR1 is DFQATT and CDR2 is SNEGSKA (reference sequence). The junction had 15 bases not matched to a gene; V was cut back by 6 bases and J by 2 bases. The CDR3 has 17 amino acids. In DNA, the CDR3 is TGCAGTGCCACTATCGGACTAGCGGAGACCCTACAAGAGACCCAGTACTTC. This codes for CSATIGLAETLQETQYF.

The chain links TRBV5-1 to TRBJ2-1; 8 bases fit TRBD2. The CDR3 is 14 amino acids. J was trimmed by 3 bases and V by 7 bases; bases with no gene match: 6. From germline, CDR1 is SGHRS and CDR2 YFSETQ. The CDR3 is CASGPLADYNEQFF. The CDR3 nucleotides are TGCGCCAGCGGCCCACTAGCGGACTACAATGAGCAGTTCTTC.

This clonotype was seen a handful of times. The chain employs TRBV5-5 and TRBJ2-7; D perhaps matches TRBD1 (5 bases). The germline gives CDR1 SGHKS, CDR2 YYEKEE (reference sequence). This CDR3 has 14 residues. The ends were cut back, 4 bases at V and 2 bases at J, with 13 bases in the middle. CDR3 amino acids: CASSADSATYEQYF. The CDR3 DNA is TGTGCCAGCAGCGCTGACAGTGCTACCTACGAGCAGTACTTC.

This clonotype was detected only a few times. The chain recombines TRBV20-1 with TRBJ2-7; 7 nucleotides agree with TRBD1. CDR1 DFQATT and CDR2 SNEGSKA come from the germline V gene (reference sequence). V shed 5 bases, J shed 0 bases, and the junction held 10 bases outside the gene matches. This CDR3 contains 15 residues. The CDR3 DNA follows: TGCAGTGCTCCCCGCTTGGGACAGCCCTCCTACGAGCAGTACTTC. This encodes CSAPRLGQPSYEQYF.

This clonotype has just a few counts. The chain combines TRBV5-1 with TRBJ2-5; tentative D call: TRBD1 (5 bases). V shed 3 bases and J shed 1 base, with 7 bases lying between them. Germline V CDR1 and CDR2: SGHRS, YFSETQ. The CDR3 has 13 amino acids. In DNA, the CDR3 is TGCGCCAGCAGCTCGGACATCCAAGAGACCCAGTACTTC. This translates into CASSSDIQETQYF.

The chain has TRBV7-6 and TRBJ2-3; D is possibly TRBD2 (5 bases). V was trimmed by 2 bases and J by 1 base, leaving 10 bases between them. There are 15 residues in the CDR3. Germline CDR1 SGHVS, CDR2 FNYEAQ. The CDR3 DNA sequence: TGTGCCAGCAGCTTATTAGGGAGTGGCACAGATACGCAGTATTTT. Protein: CASSLLGSGTDTQYF.

This rearrangement joins TRBV2 to TRBJ2-7; 12 bases fit TRBD2. The CDR3 has 15 residues. Germline V CDR1 and CDR2: SNHLY, FYNNEI. The J segment lost 4 bases and the V segment lost 6 bases, leaving 7 bases of the junction unmatched. The CDR3: CASRGTTSGSYEQYF. CDR3 sequence (DNA): TGTGCCAGCAGGGGAACGACTAGCGGGAGTTACGAGCAGTACTTC.

This clonotype was recorded many times. This chain uses TRBV29-1 with TRBJ2-1; perhaps D is TRBD1 or TRBD2 (5 bases each). Trimming shortened V by 1 base and J by 9 bases, and 13 bases separated the two germline ends. The germline gives CDR1 SQVTM, CDR2 ANQGSEA. This CDR3 contains 13 residues. The CDR3 nucleotides read TGCAGCGTTGAAGGGGACCTTGTAGGTGAGCAGTTCTTC. As protein: CSVEGDLVGEQFF.

The V gene is TRBV7-8, the J gene TRBJ2-3; 9 bases fit TRBD2. This CDR3 contains 17 residues. The germline gives CDR1 SGHVS, CDR2 FQNEAQ. V was pared by 3 bases and J by 2 bases, with 9 bases of the junction left unmatched. CDR3 DNA sequence: TGTGCCAGCAGCTTTTTGGCGGGAGGGCCCGACACAGATACGCAGTATTTT. Its protein product is CASSFLAGGPDTDTQYF.

The V and J genes are TRBV18 and TRBJ1-1; 8 nucleotides line up with TRBD1. This CDR3 spans 14 amino acids. V shed 6 bases, J shed 2 bases, and the junction held 5 bases outside the gene matches. Germline V gene data show CDR1 as KGHSH and CDR2 as LQKENI. CDR3 nucleotides: TGTGCCAGCTCGAGACAGGGGACAAACACTGAAGCTTTCTTT. Its translation: CASSRQGTNTEAFF. The variable domain in full, completed from reference TRBV18 and TRBJ1-1, reads NAGVMQNPRHLVRRRGQEARLRCSPMKGHSHVYWYRQLPEEGLKFMVYLQKENIIDESGMPKERFSAEFPKEGPSILRIQQVVRGDSAAYFCASSRQGTNTEAFFGQGTRLTVV.

The chain has TRBV5-1 and TRBJ2-3; 10 nucleotides align to TRBD2. The CDR3 runs 17 residues. CDR1 is SGHRS, CDR2 YFSETQ, per germline. With V trimmed by 3 bases and J by 0 bases, 7 bases remained unmatched. The CDR3 DNA follows: TGCGCCAGCAGCTCCGGGACTAGCGCTCGAAGCACAGATACGCAGTATTTT. This gives the protein CASSSGTSARSTDTQYF.

The chain couples TRBV30 to TRBJ1-1, with D hard to call. CDR1 and CDR2 (germline): GTSNPN, SVGIG (reference sequence). The CDR3 has 13 residues. Trimming removed 5 bases at V and 4 bases at J, with 14 bases between. The CDR3 nucleotides read TGTGCCTGGCCCGCCGGTAGAGGCACTGAAGCTTTCTTT. Translating gives CAWPAGRGTEAFF.

Turning to this clonotype: The final CDR3 position lacks the conserved phenylalanine or tryptophan, pointing to a likely read error. The CDR3 DNA reads TGTGCCAGCAGTTTGCGGAACGTGGCAGTCGAGCAGTACCTC. Protein: CASSLRNVAVEQYL. This chain uses TRBV12-3 or TRBV12-4 with TRBJ2-7; D gene unclear. The CDR3 length is 14 residues. The ends were cut back, 3 bases at V and 6 bases at J, with 15 bases in the middle.

A few counts support this clonotype. The chain joins TRBV18 to TRBJ2-7, with unresolved D. Germline CDR1 KGHSH, CDR2 LQKENI. The V gene lost 0 bases and the J gene lost 1 base, with 7 bases spanning the gap. CDR3 length equals 14 residues. The DNA for the CDR3 is TGTGCCAGCTCACCACCGGTTACATCCTACGAGCAGTACTTC. It yields the protein CASSPPVTSYEQYF.

The V call is TRBV4-2, the J call TRBJ2-7; TRBD2 matches at 7 bases. This CDR3 has 16 residues. Unmatched junction bases numbered 19, after V lost 7 bases and J lost 7 bases. CDR1 is LGHNA, CDR2 YNFKEQ, per germline. DNA for the CDR3: TGTGCCAGCACCCTCTACGGAGCGGGATCCCCTCAAGAGCAGTACTTC. This translates into CASTLYGAGSPQEQYF.

V is TRBV20-1 and J is TRBJ1-4; possibly TRBD1 for D (6 bases). V was trimmed by 6 bases and J by 3 bases, leaving 14 bases between them. The CDR3 contains 14 residues. Germline assignment: CDR1 DFQATT and CDR2 SNEGSKA (reference sequence). The CDR3 DNA sequence: TGCAGTGCGCCGGACGGGACATCTAATGAAAAACTGTTTTTT. Encoded protein: CSAPDGTSNEKLFF.

This chain links TRBV5-1 with TRBJ2-1; 9 nucleotides align to TRBD2. The CDR3 runs to 18 residues. Trimming cost V 4 bases and J 4 bases; bases outside gene matches: 15. In germline, CDR1 is SGHRS, CDR2 YFSETQ. CDR3 coding DNA: TGCGCCAGCAGCCTAAGGGCCGCGGGAGGGCCCTCTTACAATGAGCAGTTCTTC. Protein product: CASSLRAAGGPSYNEQFF.

The V and J genes are TRBV20-1 and TRBJ2-2; D is uncertain. V lost 3 bases and J lost 3, with 8 bases in between. The CDR3 loop spans 13 amino acids. The germline gives CDR1 DFQATT, CDR2 SNEGSKA (reference sequence). The DNA of the CDR3 is TGCAGTGCTAGGGCTAGGTACACCGGGGAGCTGTTTTTT. Encoded protein: CSARARYTGELFF.

This clonotype has more than one count but fewer than ten. The rearrangement joins TRBV20-1 to TRBJ2-7, with 8 nucleotides matching TRBD1. V shed 0 bases, J shed 8 bases, and the junction held 9 bases outside the gene matches. The germline gives CDR1 DFQATT, CDR2 SNEGSKA (reference sequence). CDR3 length: 14 residues. The CDR3 region has the DNA TGCAGTGCTAGAGAAAGTGGACAGGGAAAGAAGCAGTACTTC. As protein: CSARESGQGKKQYF.

The CDR3 bases are TGTGCCAGCAGCGGACGGACTAGCGGGAGGTCCTACAATGAGCAGTTCTTC. Protein product: CASSGRTSGRSYNEQFF. The chain uses TRBV14 and TRBJ2-1; 14 bases align to TRBD2. The V segment lost 5 bases and the J segment 1 base; nucleotides outside the gene matches: 4. The CDR3 sequence is 17 residues long. The germline CDR1 and CDR2 sequences are SGHDN and FVKESK.

In this sample, this clonotype turned up many times. The chain uses TRBV29-1 and TRBJ2-6; no clear D gene. This CDR3 is 13 amino acids long. Trimming removed 6 bases at V and 4 bases at J, with 10 bases between. Germline loops: CDR1 SQVTM, CDR2 ANQGSEA. Here the CDR3 reads CSVALGGANVLTF. The CDR3 nucleotides read TGCAGCGTCGCATTGGGAGGGGCCAACGTCCTGACTTTC. Together with reference TRBV29-1 and TRBJ2-6, the CDR3 gives the full variable domain: SAVISQKPSRDICQRGTSLTIQCQVDSQVTMMFWYRQQPGQSLTLIATANQGSEATYESGFVIDKFPISRPNLTFSTLTVSNMSPEDSSIYLCSVALGGANVLTFGAGSRLTVL.

This clonotype was found once. The gene calls are TRBV3-1 and TRBJ2-1, with a possible D match to TRBD1 (5 bases). CDR3 length: 15 residues. The V end lost 5 bases, the J end lost 4 bases, and 15 bases lay between the germline ends. Germline V gene data show CDR1 as LGHDT and CDR2 as YNNKEL (reference sequence). Written as DNA, the CDR3 is TGTGCCAGCAGCAAGCAGGGCCCGGAATACAATGAGCAGTTCTTC. It encodes CASSKQGPEYNEQFF.

This clonotype appeared a few times. The genes are TRBV5-1 and TRBJ2-2; 8 bases align to TRBD2. Trimming at V came to 2 bases and at J to 3 bases, leaving 6 bases not matched to a gene. The CDR3 spans 16 residues. Germline V CDR1 and CDR2: SGHRS, YFSETQ. CDR3 loop: CASSLRGRRDTGELFF. Here the CDR3 DNA reads TGCGCCAGCAGCTTACGCGGGAGGAGGGACACCGGGGAGCTGTTTTTT.

V gene TRBV3-1 combines with J gene TRBJ1-5; D is perhaps TRBD1 (5 bases). V was clipped by 4 bases and J by 7 bases, with 14 bases between them. Germline CDR1 is LGHDT and CDR2 is YNNKEL (reference sequence). The CDR3 has 14 residues. The CDR3 region is CASSPQGRGQPQHF. The CDR3 DNA reads TGTGCCAGCAGCCCCCAGGGTCGAGGACAGCCCCAGCATTTT. Using reference TRBV3-1 and TRBJ1-5 for the parts outside the CDR3, the full variable domain is DTAVSQTPKYLVTQMGNDKSIKCEQNLGHDTMYWYKQDSKKFLKIMFSYNNKELIINETVPNRFSPKSPDKAHLNLHINSLELGDSAVYFCASSPQGRGQPQHFGDGTRLSIL.